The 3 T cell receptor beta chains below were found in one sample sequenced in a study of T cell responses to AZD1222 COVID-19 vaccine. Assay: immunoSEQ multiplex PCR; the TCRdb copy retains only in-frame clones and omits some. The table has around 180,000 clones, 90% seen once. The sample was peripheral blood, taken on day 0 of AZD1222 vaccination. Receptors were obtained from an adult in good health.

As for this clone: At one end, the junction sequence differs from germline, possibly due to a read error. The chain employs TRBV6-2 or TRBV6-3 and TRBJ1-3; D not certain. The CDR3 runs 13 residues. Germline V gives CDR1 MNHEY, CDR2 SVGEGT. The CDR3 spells CASSYFSGNTIYF. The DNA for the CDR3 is TGTGCCAGCAGCTACTTCTCTGGAAACACCATATATTTT.

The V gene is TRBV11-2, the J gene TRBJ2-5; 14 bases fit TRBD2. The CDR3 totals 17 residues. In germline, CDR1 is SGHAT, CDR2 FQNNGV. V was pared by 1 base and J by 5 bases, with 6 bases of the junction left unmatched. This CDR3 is CASSLAVGLAGVETQYF. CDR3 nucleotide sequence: TGTGCCAGCAGCTTAGCGGTGGGACTAGCGGGGGTGGAGACCCAGTACTTC.

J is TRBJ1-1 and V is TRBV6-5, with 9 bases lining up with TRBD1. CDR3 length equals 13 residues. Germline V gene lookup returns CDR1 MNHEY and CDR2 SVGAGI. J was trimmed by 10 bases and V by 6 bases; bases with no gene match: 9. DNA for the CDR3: TGTGCCAGCAGCCCGGGACAGGGCTCTTCAGCTTTCTTT. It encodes CASSPGQGSSAFF.